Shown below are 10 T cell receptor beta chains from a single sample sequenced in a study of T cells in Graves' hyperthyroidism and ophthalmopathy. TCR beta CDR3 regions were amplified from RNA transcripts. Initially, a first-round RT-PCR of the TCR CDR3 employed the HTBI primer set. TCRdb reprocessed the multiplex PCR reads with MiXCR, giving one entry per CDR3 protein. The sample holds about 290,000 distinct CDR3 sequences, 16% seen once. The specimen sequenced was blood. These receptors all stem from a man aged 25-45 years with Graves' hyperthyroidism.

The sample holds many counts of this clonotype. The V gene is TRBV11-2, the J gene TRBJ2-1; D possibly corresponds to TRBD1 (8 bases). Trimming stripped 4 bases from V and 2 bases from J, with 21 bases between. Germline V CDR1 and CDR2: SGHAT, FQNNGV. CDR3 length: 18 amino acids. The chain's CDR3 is CASSWGGIGTGAYNEQFF. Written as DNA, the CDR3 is TGTGCCAGCAGCTGGGGGGGTATAGGGACAGGAGCCTACAATGAGCAGTTCTTC.

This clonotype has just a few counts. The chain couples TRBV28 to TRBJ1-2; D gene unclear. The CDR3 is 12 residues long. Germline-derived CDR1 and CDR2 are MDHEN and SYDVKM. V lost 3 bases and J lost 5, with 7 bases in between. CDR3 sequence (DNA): TGTGCCAGCAGTTTGCGGAGGTATGGCTACACCTTC. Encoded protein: CASSLRRYGYTF.

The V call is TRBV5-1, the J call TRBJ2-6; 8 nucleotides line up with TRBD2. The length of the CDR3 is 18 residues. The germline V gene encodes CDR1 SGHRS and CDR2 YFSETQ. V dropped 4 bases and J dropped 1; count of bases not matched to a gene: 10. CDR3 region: CASSTQNSGTSGANVLTF. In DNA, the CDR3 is TGCGCCAGCAGCACTCAAAATAGCGGGACTTCTGGGGCCAACGTCCTGACTTTC.

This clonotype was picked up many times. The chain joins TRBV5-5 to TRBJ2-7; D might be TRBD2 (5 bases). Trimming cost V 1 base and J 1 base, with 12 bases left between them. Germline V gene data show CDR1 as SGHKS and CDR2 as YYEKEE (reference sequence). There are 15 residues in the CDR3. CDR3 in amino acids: CASSLRASWSYEQYF. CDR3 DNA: TGTGCCAGCAGCTTGAGAGCTAGCTGGTCCTACGAGCAGTACTTC.

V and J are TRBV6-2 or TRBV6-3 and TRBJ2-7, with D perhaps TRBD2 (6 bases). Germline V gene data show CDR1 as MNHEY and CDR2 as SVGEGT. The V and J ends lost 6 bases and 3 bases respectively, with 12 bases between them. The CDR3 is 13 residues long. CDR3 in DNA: TGTGCCAGCAGGGGGGGAAATTTCTACGAGCAGTACTTC. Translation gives CASRGGNFYEQYF.

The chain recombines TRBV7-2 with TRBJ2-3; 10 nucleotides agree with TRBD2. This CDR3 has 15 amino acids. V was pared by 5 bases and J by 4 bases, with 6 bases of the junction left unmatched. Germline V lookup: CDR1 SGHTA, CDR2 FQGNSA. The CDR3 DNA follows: TGTGCCAGCAGCCCCCAGAGCGGGAGGGCAGATACGCAGTATTTT. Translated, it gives CASSPQSGRADTQYF.

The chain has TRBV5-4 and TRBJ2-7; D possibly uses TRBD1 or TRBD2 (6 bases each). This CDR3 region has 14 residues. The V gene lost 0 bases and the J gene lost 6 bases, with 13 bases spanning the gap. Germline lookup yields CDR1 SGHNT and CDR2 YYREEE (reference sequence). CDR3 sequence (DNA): TGTGCCAGCAGCTTGGGACAGGTGGAGGGCGAGCAGTACTTC. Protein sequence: CASSLGQVEGEQYF.

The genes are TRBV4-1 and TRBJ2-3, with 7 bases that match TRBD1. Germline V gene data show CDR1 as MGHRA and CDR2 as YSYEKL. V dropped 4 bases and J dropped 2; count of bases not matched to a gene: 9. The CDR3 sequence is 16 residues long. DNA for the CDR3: TGCGCCAGCAGCCGGCGGCCCGGGACAGACACAGATACGCAGTATTTT. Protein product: CASSRRPGTDTDTQYF.

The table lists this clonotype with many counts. CDR3 bases: TGTGCCAGCAGTCTAGGGAACGAGGGTGGCTACACCTTC. It specifies CASSLGNEGGYTF. The V call is TRBV11-2, the J call TRBJ1-2; D not certain. Germline V gene lookup returns CDR1 SGHAT and CDR2 FQNNGV. The CDR3 runs to 13 residues. V was pared by 6 bases and J by 7 bases, with 15 bases between.

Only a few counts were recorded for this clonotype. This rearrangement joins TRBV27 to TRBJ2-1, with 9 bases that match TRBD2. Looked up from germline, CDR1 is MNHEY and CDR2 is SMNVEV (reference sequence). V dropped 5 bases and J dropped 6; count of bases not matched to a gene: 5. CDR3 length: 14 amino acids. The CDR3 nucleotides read TGTGCCAGCAGTCTTAGCGGGAGTGTCAATGAGCAGTTCTTC. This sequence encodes CASSLSGSVNEQFF.